These 9 T cell receptor beta chains came from one sample sequenced in a study of blood T cells in healthy people across ages. Then a second PCR, running about 6 to 12 cycles, was carried out with a sample-barcoded 5' primer and a J-beta primer mix. One entry per CDR3 protein results from TCRdb running MiXCR on the 5' RACE reads. The data hold approximately 1,700,000 distinct CDR3 sequences, with about 39% observed a single time. Specimen: blood. Receptor source: a human donor in good health.

The chain uses TRBV7-2 and TRBJ2-5; 7 nucleotides match TRBD2. Trimming cost V 1 base and J 1 base; bases outside gene matches: 12. CDR1 is SGHTA and CDR2 is FQGNSA in the germline V gene. The CDR3 spans 18 residues. The CDR3 protein is CASSLEEQRGDIQETQYF. The CDR3, as DNA: TGTGCCAGCAGCTTAGAAGAACAGCGGGGCGATATCCAAGAGACCCAGTACTTC. Filled out from reference TRBV7-2 and TRBJ2-5, the complete variable domain reads GAGVSQSPSNKVTEKGKDVELRCDPISGHTALYWYRQSLGQGLEFLIYFQGNSAPDKSGLPSDRFSAERTGGSVSTLTIQRTQQEDSAVYLCASSLEEQRGDIQETQYFGPGTRLLVL.

For the CDR3, the DNA is TGCAGTGCTCAAACCCCCCCGCAGCCCGAGGACACAGATACGCAGTATTTT. Its protein product is CSAQTPPQPEDTDTQYF. V and J are TRBV20-1 and TRBJ2-3, with no clear D. Germline V gene lookup returns CDR1 DFQATT and CDR2 SNEGSKA (reference sequence). This CDR3 spans 17 amino acids. V lost 5 bases and J lost 2, with 23 bases in between.

V is TRBV28 and J is TRBJ1-5; TRBD1 might be the D (5 bases). CDR3 size: 14 residues. Trimming left V 5 bases short and J 3 bases short, with 11 bases between. Germline V gives CDR1 MDHEN, CDR2 SYDVKM. The CDR3 sequence: CASSVTGNNQPQHF. DNA for the CDR3: TGTGCCAGCAGTGTTACAGGCAACAATCAGCCCCAGCATTTT.

The chain links TRBV12-3 or TRBV12-4 to TRBJ1-5, with D uncertain. V gave up 3 bases and J gave up 6 bases, with 18 bases separating them. This CDR3 contains 16 residues. DNA for the CDR3: TGTGCCAGCAGTTTGAGGGTGGAGAGTCCTTTTCAGCCCCAGCATTTT. Its protein product is CASSLRVESPFQPQHF.

The gene calls are TRBV5-1 and TRBJ1-1; 7 nucleotides agree with TRBD1. CDR1 is SGHRS, CDR2 YFSETQ, per germline. The J segment lost 1 base and the V segment lost 3 bases, leaving 6 bases of the junction unmatched. CDR3 length: 15 residues. CDR3 sequence (DNA): TGCGCCAGCAGCTCGGGGGGACAGAGGAACACTGAAGCTTTCTTT. Translated: CASSSGGQRNTEAFF.

This clonotype was detected a few times. The chain carries TRBV28 and TRBJ2-5, with D unresolved. CDR1 is MDHEN, CDR2 SYDVKM, per germline. With 11 bases removed from V and 3 bases from J, the gap between germline ends came to 13 bases. The CDR3 contains 12 residues. CDR3 DNA sequence: TGTGCCGCGTCGGGTTTGGAAGAGACCCAGTACTTC. Translating it yields CAASGLEETQYF.

The rearrangement joins TRBV28 to TRBJ2-4; 10 bases fit TRBD2. The J call may be wrong; the DNA end is better matched by TRBJ2-7. Germline CDR1 MDHEN, CDR2 SYDVKM. This CDR3 has 15 amino acids. Here the CDR3 DNA reads TGTGCCAGCAGTGGGGGAGCTAGCGGGGGCTACGAGCAGTACTTC. Translating gives CASSGGASGGYEQYF.

The chain uses TRBV18 and TRBJ1-1; no firm D call. Germline V gives CDR1 KGHSH, CDR2 LQKENI. Trimming removed 2 bases from V and 1 base from J, with 14 bases in between. The CDR3 is made up of 16 amino acids. In DNA form, the CDR3 reads TGTGCCAGCTCACCAACCATAGGGATATGGAACACTGAAGCTTTCTTT. Translation gives CASSPTIGIWNTEAFF.

CDR3 sequence reads: CASSTTYGDTQYF. The CDR3 bases are TGTGCCAGCAGTACTACCTACGGGGATACGCAGTATTTT. J is TRBJ2-3 and V is TRBV6-5; D unclear. This CDR3 region has 13 residues. The V and J ends lost 5 bases and 6 bases respectively, with 12 bases between them. CDR1 MNHEY and CDR2 SVGAGI come from the germline V gene.